The entry that follows covers one T cell receptor beta chain sequence. V trimming: 2 bases; J trimming: 2 bases; junction bases outside the gene matches: 5. The CDR3 sequence is 15 residues long. Germline V gives CDR1 MNHEY, CDR2 SMNVEV (reference sequence). Per the original methods: Amplification of reference gene primers provided the estimated nucleated cell counts. Libraries were prepared by immunoSEQ multiplex PCR; TCRdb keeps only in-frame clonotypes and omits some of them. For V, J and clone size, that table is used; D and trimming come from the DNA. Of about 160,000 clones listed, 80% to 90% are singletons. This sample is drawn from a study of blood T cell repertoires in COVID-19. As for the study in general: Researchers got acute and convalescent COVID-19 samples from the United States, Italy and Spain. PBMCs, B-cell-depleted T cells, or T cells provided the cDNA or gDNA that made up the material.

Source material: peripheral blood. This TCR came from a man between 65 and 80 years old with acute or convalescent COVID-19. The chain couples TRBV27 to TRBJ2-7; 8 bases line up with TRBD1. The CDR3: CASSLPGTGPYEQYF. DNA for the CDR3: TGTGCCAGCAGTTTACCCGGGACAGGACCCTACGAGCAGTACTTC.